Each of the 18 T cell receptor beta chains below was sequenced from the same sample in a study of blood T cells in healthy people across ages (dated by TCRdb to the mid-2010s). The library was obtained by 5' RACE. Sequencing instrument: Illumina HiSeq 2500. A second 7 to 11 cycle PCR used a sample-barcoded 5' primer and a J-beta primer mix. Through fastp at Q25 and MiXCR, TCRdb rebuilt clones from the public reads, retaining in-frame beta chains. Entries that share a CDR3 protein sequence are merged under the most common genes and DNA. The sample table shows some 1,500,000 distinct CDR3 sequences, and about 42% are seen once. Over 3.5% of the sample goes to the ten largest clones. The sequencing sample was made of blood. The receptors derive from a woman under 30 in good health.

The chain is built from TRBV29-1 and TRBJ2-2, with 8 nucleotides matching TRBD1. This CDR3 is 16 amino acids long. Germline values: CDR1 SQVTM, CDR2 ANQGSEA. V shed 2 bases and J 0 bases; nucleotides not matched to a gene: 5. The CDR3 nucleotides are TGCAGCGTTGAAACTGGACAGGGAACGAACACCGGGGAGCTGTTTTTT. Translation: CSVETGQGTNTGELFF.

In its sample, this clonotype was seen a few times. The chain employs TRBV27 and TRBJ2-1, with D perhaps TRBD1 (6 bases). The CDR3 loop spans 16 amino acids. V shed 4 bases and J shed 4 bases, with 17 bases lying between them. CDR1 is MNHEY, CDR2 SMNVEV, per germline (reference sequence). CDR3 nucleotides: TGTGCCAGCAGTTCCATAGCAGACGGGACATACAATGAGCAGTTCTTC. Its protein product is CASSSIADGTYNEQFF.

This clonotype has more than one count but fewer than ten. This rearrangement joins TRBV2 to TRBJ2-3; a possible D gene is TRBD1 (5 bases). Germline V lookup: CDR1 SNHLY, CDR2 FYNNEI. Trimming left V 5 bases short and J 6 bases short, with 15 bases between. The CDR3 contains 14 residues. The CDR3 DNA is TGTGCCAGCAGTTTTGACAGAAACCGCGATACGCAGTATTTT. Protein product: CASSFDRNRDTQYF.

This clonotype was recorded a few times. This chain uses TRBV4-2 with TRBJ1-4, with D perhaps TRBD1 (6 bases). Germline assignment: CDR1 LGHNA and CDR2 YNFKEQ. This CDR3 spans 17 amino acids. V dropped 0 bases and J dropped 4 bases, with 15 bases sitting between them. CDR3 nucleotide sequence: TGTGCCAGCAGCCAAGATTGGGGGGACATTGGTAATGAAAAACTGTTTTTT. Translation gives CASSQDWGDIGNEKLFF.

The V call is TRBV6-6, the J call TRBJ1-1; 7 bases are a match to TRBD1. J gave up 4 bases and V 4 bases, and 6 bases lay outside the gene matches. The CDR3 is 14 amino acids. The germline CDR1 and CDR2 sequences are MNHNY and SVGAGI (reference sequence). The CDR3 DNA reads TGTGCCAGCAGTTCAACGACAGGGTCCACTGAAGCTTTCTTT. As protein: CASSSTTGSTEAFF.

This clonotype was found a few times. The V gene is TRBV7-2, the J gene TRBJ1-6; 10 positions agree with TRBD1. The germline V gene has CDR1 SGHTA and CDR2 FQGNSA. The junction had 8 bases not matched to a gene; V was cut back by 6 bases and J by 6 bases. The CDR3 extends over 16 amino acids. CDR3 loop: CASRNAGTGVNSPLHF. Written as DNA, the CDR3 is TGTGCCAGCAGGAACGCCGGGACAGGGGTTAATTCACCCCTCCACTTT.

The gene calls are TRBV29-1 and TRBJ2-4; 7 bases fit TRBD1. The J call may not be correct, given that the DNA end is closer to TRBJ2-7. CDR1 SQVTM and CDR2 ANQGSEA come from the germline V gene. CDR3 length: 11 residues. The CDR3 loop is CSVVGGREQYF. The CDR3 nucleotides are TGCAGCGTGGTAGGGGGCCGCGAGCAGTACTTC.

CDR3 DNA sequence: TGTGCCAGCAGCAAAGCAAGGGCCTCTAACTATGGCTACACCTTC. This codes for CASSKARASNYGYTF. The V gene is TRBV21-1, the J gene TRBJ1-2. TRBV21-1 is annotated as a pseudogene. The length of the CDR3 is 15 residues.

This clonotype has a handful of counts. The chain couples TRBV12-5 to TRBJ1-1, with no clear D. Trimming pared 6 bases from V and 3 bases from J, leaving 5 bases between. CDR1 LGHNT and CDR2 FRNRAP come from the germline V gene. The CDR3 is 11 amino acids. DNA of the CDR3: TGTGCTAGTGGCCTGCACACTGAAGCTTTCTTT. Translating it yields CASGLHTEAFF.

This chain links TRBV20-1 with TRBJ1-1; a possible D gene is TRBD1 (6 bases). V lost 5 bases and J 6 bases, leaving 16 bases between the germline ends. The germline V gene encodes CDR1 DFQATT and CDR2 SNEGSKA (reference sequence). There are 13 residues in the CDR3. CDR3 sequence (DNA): TGCAGTGCTCCAGGGGCTCGCGGCTCTGAAGCTTTCTTT. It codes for CSAPGARGSEAFF.

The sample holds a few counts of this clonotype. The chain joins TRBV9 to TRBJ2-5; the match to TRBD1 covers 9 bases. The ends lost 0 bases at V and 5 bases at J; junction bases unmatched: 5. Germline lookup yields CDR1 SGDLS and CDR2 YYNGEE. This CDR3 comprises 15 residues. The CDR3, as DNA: TGTGCCAGCAGCGTAGATGGGACAGGGACCGAGACCCAGTACTTC. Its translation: CASSVDGTGTETQYF.

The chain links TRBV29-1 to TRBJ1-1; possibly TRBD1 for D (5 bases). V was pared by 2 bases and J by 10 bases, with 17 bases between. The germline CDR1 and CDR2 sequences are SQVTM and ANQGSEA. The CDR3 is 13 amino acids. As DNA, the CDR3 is TGCAGCGTTGAATCCCAGGGAGGTAAAGGAGCTTTCTTT. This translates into CSVESQGGKGAFF.

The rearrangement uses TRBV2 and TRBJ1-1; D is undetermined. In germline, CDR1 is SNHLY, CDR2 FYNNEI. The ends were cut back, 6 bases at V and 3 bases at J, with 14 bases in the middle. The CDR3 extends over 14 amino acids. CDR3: CASSRPKRDTEAFF. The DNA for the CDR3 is TGTGCCAGCAGCCGACCTAAAAGGGACACTGAAGCTTTCTTT.

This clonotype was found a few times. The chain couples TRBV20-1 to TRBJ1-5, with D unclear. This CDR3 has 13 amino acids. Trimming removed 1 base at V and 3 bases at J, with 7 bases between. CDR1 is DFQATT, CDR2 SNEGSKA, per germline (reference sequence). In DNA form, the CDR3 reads TGCAGTGCTAGAGTCGGGTTCAATCAGCCCCAGCATTTT. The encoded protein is CSARVGFNQPQHF.

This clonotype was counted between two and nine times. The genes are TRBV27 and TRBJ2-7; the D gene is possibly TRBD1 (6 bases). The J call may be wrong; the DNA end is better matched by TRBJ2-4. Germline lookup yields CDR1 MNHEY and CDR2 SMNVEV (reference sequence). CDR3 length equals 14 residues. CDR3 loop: CASSQPNRADIQYF. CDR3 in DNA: TGTGCCAGCAGTCAACCGAACAGGGCTGACATTCAGTACTTC.

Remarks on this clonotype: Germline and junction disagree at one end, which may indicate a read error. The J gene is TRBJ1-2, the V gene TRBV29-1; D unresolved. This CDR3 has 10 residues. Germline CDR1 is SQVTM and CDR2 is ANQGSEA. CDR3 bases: TGCAGCGTTGATAGCTATGACTACACCTTC. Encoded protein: CSVDSYDYTF.

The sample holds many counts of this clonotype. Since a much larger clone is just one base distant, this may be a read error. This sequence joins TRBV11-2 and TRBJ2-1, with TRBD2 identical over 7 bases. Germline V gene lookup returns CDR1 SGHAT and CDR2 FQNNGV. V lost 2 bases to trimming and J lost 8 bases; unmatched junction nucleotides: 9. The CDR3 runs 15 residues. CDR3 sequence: CASSLTGAGWDEQFF. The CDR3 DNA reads TGTGCCAGCAGCTTAACGGGAGCGGGGTGGGATGAGCAGTTCTTC.

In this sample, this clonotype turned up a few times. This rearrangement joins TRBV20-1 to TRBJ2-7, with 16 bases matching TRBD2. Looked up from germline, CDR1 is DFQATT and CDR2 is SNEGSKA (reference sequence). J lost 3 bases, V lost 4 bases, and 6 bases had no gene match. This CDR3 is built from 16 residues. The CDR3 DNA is TGCAGTGCTATCGGGACTAGCGGGAGGGCCCTCTACGAGCAGTACTTC. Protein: CSAIGTSGRALYEQYF.